This TCR beta chain stems from a study of cytomegalovirus exposure and HLA in healthy donors. The study's findings and limits: In terms of immune exposure information, only CMV serostatus was available.

As concerns this clone: Its antigen is not known.

J was trimmed by 2 bases and V by 3 bases; bases with no gene match: 5. Germline CDR1 GTSNPN, CDR2 SVGIG (reference sequence). The CDR3 covers 16 residues. Researchers ran the PCR with 60 Vbeta and 13 Jbeta primers. Assay used: immunoSEQ multiplex PCR; TCRdb lists only in-frame clones, some missing. The sample consists of 200,000 to 250,000 clones, approximately 82% of them appearing once. The sequenced sample was PBMCs. The chain carries TRBV30 and TRBJ2-2; TRBD2 matches 11 bases. The receptor's source is a man aged 18 to 29 in good health and CMV-seronegative. The CDR3 DNA is TGTGCCTGGAGCCCTGGACTAGCGGGTAACACCGGGGAGCTGTTTTTT. Amino acid sequence: CAWSPGLAGNTGELFF.